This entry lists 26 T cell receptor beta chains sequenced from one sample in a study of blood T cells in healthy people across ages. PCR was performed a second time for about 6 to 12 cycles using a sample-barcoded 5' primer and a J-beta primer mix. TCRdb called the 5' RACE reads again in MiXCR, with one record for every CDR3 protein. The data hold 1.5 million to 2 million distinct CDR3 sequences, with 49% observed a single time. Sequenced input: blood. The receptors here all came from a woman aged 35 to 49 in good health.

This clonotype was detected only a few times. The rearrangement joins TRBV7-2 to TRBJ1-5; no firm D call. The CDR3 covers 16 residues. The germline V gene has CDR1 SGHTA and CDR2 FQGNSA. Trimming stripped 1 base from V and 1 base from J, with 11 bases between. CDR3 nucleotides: TGTGCCAGCAGCTTAGTGGCCGGGTTGAGCAATCAGCCCCAGCATTTT. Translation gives CASSLVAGLSNQPQHF.

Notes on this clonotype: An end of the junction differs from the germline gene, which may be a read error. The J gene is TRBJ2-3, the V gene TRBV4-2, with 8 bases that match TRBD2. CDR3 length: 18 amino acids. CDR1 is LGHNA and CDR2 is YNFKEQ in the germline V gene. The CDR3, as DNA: TGTGCTAGCAGCCAAGACCTCGGCGGGGGGAAGGGGACAGATACGCAGTATTTT. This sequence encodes CASSQDLGGGKGTDTQYF.

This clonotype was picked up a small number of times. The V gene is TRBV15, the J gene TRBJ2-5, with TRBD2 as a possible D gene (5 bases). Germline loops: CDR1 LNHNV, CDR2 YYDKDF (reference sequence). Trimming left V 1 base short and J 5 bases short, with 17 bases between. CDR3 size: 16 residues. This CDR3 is CATSRVSLIRGETQYF. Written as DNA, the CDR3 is TGTGCCACCAGCAGAGTCTCCCTAATCCGAGGGGAGACCCAGTACTTC.

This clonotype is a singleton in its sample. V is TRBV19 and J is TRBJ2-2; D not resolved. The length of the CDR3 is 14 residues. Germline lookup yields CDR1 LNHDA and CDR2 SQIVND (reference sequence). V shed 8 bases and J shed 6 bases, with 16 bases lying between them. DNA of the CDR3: TGTGCCAGTCGGGCAGTCTCAGATGCCGGGGAGCTGTTTTTT. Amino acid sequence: CASRAVSDAGELFF. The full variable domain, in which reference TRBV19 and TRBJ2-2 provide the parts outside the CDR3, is DGGITQSPKYLFRKEGQNVTLSCEQNLNHDAMYWYRQDPGQGLRLIYYSQIVNDFQKGDIAEGYSVSREKKESFPLTVTSAQKNPTAFYLCASRAVSDAGELFFGEGSRLTVL.

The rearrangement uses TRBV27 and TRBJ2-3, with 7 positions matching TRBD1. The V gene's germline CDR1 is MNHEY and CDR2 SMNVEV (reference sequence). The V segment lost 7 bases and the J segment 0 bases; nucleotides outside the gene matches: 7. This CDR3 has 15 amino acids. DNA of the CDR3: TGTGCCAGCACCCGACAGGGTAGAAGCACAGATACGCAGTATTTT. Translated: CASTRQGRSTDTQYF.

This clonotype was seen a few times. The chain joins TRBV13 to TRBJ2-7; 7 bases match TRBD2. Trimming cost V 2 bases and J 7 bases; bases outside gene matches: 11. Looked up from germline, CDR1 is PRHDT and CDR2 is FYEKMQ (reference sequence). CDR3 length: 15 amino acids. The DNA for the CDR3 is TGTGCCAGCAGCTTACCCAGGGAGGGTGCGGGTGAGCAGTACTTC. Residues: CASSLPREGAGEQYF. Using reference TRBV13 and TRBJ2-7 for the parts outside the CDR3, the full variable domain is AAGVIQSPRHLIKEKRETATLKCYPIPRHDTVYWYQQGPGQDPQFLISFYEKMQSDKGSIPDRFSAQQFSDYHSELNMSSLELGDSALYFCASSLPREGAGEQYFGPGTRLTVT.

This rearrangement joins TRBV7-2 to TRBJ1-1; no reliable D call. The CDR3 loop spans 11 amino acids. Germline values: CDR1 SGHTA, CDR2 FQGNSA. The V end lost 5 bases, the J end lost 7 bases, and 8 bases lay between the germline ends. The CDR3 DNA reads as TGTGCCAGCAGCCGCCAACTTGAAGCTTTCTTT. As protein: CASSRQLEAFF.

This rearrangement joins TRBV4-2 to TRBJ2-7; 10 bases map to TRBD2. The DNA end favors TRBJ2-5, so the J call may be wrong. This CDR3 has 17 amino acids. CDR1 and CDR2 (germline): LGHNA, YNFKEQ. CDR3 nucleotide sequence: TGTGCCAGCAGCCAAGATCCAGCGGGGGGGACGCAAGAGACCCAGTACTTC. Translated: CASSQDPAGGTQETQYF.

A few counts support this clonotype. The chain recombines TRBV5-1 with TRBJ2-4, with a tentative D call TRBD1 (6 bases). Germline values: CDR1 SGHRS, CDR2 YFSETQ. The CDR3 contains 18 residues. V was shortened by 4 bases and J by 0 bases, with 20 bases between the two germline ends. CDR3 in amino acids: CASSRGQKSILAKNIQYF. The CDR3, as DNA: TGCGCCAGCAGCAGAGGACAGAAGTCAATACTAGCCAAAAACATTCAGTACTTC.

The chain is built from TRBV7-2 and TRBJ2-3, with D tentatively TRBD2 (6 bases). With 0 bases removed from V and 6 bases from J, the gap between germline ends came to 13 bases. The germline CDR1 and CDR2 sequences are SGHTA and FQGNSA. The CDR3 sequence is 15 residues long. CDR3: CASSLALGGRDTQYF. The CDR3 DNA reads TGTGCCAGCAGCTTAGCGCTGGGGGGTAGGGATACGCAGTATTTT.

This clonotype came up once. The CDR3 bases are TGTGCCATCAGTGAGTCAGGCAGGGGGCAGGATGAAAAACTGTTTTTT. Translating it yields CAISESGRGQDEKLFF. The chain joins TRBV10-3 to TRBJ1-4; 8 nucleotides align to TRBD1. Looked up from germline, CDR1 is ENHRY and CDR2 is SYGVKD. With V trimmed by 0 bases and J by 6 bases, 6 bases remained unmatched. The CDR3 extends over 16 amino acids.

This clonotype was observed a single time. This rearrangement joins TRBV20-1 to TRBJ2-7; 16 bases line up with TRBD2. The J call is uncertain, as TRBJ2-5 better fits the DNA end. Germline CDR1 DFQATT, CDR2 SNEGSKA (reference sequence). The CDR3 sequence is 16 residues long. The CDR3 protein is CSAAPGLAGGFGTQYF. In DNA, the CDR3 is TGCAGTGCTGCCCCGGGACTAGCGGGGGGGTTCGGGACCCAGTACTTC.

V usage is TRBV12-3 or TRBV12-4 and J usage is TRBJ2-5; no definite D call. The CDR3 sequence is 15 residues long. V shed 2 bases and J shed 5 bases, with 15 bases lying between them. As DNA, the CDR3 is TGTGCCAGCAGTTTAAGCCGTGGGGTCTCGGAGACCCAGTACTTC. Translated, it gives CASSLSRGVSETQYF.

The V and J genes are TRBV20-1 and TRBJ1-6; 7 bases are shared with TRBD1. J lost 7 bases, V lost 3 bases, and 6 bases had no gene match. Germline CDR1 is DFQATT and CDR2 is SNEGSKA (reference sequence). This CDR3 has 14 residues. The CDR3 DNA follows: TGCAGTGCTAGGGGGGCAGGGGGAAATTCACCCCTCCACTTT. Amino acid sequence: CSARGAGGNSPLHF.

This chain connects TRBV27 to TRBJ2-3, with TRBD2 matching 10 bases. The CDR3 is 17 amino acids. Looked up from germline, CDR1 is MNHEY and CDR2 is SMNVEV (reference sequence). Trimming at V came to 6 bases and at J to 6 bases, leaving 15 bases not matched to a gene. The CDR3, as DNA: TGTGCCAGCAGCTACACCGTAAGAGCGGGGGGGCACGATACGCAGTATTTT. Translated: CASSYTVRAGGHDTQYF.

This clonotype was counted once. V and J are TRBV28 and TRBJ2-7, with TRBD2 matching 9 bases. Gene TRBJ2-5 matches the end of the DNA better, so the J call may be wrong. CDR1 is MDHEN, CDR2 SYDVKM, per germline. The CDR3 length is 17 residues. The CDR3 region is CASNLGGLARPSGTQYF. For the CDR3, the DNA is TGTGCCAGCAACCTAGGAGGACTAGCGCGGCCTTCAGGGACCCAGTACTTC.

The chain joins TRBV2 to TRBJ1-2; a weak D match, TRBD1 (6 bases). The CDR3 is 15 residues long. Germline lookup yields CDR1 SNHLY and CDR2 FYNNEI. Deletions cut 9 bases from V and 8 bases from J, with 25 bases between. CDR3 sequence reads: CASDRQAGLSVGYTF. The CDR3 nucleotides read TGTGCCAGTGACAGACAGGCTGGATTATCAGTAGGCTACACCTTC. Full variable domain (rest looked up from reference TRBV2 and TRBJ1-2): EPEVTQTPSHQVTQMGQEVILRCVPISNHLYFYWYRQILGQKVEFLVSFYNNEISEKSEIFDDQFSVERPDGSNFTLKIRSTKLEDSAMYFCASDRQAGLSVGYTFGSGTRLTVV.

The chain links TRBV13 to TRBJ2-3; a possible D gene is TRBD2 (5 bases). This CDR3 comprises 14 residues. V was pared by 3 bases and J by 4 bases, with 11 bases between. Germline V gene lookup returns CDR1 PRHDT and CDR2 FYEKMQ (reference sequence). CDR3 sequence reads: CASSFAGNADTQYF. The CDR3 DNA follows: TGTGCCAGCAGCTTCGCCGGGAATGCAGATACGCAGTATTTT. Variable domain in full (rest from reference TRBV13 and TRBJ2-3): AAGVIQSPRHLIKEKRETATLKCYPIPRHDTVYWYQQGPGQDPQFLISFYEKMQSDKGSIPDRFSAQQFSDYHSELNMSSLELGDSALYFCASSFAGNADTQYFGPGTRLTVL.

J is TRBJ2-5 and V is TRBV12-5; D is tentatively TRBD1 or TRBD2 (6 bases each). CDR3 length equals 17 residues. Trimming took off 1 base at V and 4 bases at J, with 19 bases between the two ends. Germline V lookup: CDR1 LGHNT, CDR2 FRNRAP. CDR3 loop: CASGLGGTPSQLETQYF. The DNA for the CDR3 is TGTGCTAGTGGTTTGGGCGGGACACCCTCGCAATTAGAGACCCAGTACTTC. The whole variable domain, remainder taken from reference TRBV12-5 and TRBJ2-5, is DARVTQTPRHKVTEMGQEVTMRCQPILGHNTVFWYRQTMMQGLELLAYFRNRAPLDDSGMPKDRFSAEMPDATLATLKIQPSEPRDSAVYFCASGLGGTPSQLETQYFGPGTRLLVL.

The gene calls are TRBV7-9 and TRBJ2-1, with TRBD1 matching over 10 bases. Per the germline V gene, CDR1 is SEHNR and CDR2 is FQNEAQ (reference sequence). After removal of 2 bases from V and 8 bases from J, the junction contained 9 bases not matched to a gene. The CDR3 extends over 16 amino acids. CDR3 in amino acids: CASSLTGTGDIDEQFF. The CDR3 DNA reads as TGTGCCAGCAGCTTAACCGGGACAGGGGATATCGATGAGCAGTTCTTC.

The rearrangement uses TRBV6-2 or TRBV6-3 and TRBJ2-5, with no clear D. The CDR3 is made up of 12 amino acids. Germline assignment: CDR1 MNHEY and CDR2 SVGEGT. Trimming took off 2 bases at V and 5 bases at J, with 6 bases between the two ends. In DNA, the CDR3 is TGTGCCAGCAGTTACGTTATTGAGACCCAGTACTTC. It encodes CASSYVIETQYF.

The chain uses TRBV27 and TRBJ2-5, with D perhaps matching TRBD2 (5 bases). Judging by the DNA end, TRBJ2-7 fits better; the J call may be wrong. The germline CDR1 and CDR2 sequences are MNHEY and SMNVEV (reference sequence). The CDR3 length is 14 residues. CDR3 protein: CASTKRGSLSEQYF. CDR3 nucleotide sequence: TGTGCCAGCACTAAACGGGGATCCCTAAGCGAGCAGTACTTC.

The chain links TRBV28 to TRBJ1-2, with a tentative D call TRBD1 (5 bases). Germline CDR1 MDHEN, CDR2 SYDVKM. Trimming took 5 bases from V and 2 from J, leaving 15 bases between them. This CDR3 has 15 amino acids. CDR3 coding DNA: TGTGCCAGCAGTCCCCCCAGGGACGCGAACTATGGCTACACCTTC. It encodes CASSPPRDANYGYTF.

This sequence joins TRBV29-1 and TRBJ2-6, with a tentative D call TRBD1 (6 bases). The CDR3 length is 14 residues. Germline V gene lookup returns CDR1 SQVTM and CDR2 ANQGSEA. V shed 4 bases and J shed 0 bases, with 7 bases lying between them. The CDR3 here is CSVGGRSGANVLTF. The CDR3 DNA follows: TGCAGCGTTGGGGGGCGCTCTGGGGCCAACGTCCTGACTTTC.

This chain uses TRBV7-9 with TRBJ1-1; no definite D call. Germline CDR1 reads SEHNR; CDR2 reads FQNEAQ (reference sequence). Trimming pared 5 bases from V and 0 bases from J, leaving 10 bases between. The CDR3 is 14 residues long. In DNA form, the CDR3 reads TGTGCCAGCAGCGTGGAGATAATGAACACTGAAGCTTTCTTT. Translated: CASSVEIMNTEAFF.

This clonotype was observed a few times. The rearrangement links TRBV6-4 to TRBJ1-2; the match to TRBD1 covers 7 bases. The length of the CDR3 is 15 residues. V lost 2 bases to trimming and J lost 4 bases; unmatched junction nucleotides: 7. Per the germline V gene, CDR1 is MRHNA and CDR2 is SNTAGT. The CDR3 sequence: CASSDTGGGTYGYTF. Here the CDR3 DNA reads TGTGCCAGCAGTGACACCGGAGGGGGCACCTATGGCTACACCTTC.